This TCR beta chain was observed in a study of cytomegalovirus exposure and HLA in healthy donors. Germline CDR1 and CDR2: SGHTA and FQGNSA. J lost 0 bases, V lost 1 base, and 2 bases had no gene match. The CDR3 runs 15 residues. PCR primers comprised 60 Vbeta and 13 Jbeta primers. Method: immunoSEQ multiplex PCR; TCRdb's copy keeps in-frame clones and lacks some. The sample lists approximately 160,000 clones, roughly 80% occurring once. The receptor's source is a girl between 5 and 17 years old in good health and CMV-seropositive. Sequencing was done on a sample of PBMCs. V gene TRBV7-2 combines with J gene TRBJ2-7, with 8 bases that match TRBD2. The CDR3 spells CASSLGSGGSYEQYF. The CDR3 DNA reads TGTGCCAGCAGCTTAGGGAGCGGGGGCTCCTACGAGCAGTACTTC.